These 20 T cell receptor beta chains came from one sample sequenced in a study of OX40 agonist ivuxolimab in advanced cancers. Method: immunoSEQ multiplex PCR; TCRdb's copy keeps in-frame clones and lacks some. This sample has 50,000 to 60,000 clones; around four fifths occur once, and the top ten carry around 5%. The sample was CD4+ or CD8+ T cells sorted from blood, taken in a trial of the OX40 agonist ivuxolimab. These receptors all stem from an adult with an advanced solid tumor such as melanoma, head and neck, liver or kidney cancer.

CDR3 sequence reads: CASSLGRGGTEAFF. CDR3 DNA: TGTGCCAGCAGCTTAGGCCGCGGGGGTACTGAAGCTTTCTTT. V usage is TRBV11-3 and J usage is TRBJ1-1; TRBD1 is a possible D gene (5 bases). V lost 1 base and J 5 bases, leaving 11 bases between the germline ends. The CDR3 runs to 14 residues. Germline CDR1 and CDR2: SGHNT and YENEEA.

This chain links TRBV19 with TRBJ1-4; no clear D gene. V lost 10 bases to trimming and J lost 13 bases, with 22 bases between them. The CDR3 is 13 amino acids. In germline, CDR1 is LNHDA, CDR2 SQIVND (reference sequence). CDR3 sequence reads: CATAPSGSSGLFF. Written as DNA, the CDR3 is TGTGCCACCGCCCCCTCCGGGTCATCGGGACTGTTTTTT.

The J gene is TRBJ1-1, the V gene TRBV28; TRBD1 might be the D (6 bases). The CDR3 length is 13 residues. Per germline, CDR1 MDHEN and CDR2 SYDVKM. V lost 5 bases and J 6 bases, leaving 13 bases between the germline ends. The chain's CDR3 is CASSTTGFPEAFF. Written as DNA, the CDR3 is TGTGCCAGCAGTACCACAGGGTTCCCTGAAGCTTTCTTT.

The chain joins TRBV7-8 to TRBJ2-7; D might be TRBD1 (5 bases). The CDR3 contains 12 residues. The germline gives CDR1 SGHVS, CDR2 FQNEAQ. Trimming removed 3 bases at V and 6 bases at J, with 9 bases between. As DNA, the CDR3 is TGTGCCAGCAGCTTCAATAGGGGCGAGCAGTACTTC. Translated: CASSFNRGEQYF.

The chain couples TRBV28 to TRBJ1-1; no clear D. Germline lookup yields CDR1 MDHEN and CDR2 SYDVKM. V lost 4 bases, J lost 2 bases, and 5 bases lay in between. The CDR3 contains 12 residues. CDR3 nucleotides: TGTGCCAGCAGTTCTATCAACACTGAAGCTTTCTTT. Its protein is CASSSINTEAFF.

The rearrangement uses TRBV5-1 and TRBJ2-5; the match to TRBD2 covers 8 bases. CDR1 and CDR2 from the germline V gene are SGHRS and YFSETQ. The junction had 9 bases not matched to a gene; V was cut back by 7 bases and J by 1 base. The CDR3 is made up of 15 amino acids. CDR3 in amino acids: CASFRGSGVQETQYF. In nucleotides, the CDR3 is TGCGCCAGCTTCAGGGGTAGCGGGGTCCAAGAGACCCAGTACTTC.

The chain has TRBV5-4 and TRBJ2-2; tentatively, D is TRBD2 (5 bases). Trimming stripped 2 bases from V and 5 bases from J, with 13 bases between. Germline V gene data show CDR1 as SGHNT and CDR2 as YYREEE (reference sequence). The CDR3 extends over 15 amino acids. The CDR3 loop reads CASSFQEARTGELFF. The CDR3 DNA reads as TGTGCCAGCAGCTTCCAGGAGGCTAGGACCGGGGAGCTGTTTTTT. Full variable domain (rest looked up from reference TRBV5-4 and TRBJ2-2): ETGVTQSPTHLIKTRGQQVTLRCSSQSGHNTVSWYQQALGQGPQFIFQYYREEENGRGNFPPRFSGLQFPNYSSELNVNALELDDSALYLCASSFQEARTGELFFGEGSRLTVL.

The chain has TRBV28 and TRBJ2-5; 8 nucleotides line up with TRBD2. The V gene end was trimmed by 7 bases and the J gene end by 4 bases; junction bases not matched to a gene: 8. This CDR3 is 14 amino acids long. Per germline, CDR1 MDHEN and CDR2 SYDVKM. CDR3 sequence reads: CASTTGGFGETQYF. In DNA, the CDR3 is TGTGCCAGCACAACGGGGGGGTTTGGAGAGACCCAGTACTTC.

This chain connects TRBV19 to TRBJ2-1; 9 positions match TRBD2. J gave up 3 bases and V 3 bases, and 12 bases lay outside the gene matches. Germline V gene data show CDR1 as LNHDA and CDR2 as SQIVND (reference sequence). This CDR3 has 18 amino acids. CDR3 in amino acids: CASSMSLAGADNYNEQFF. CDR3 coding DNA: TGTGCCAGTAGTATGAGTTTAGCGGGGGCCGATAACTACAATGAGCAGTTCTTC.

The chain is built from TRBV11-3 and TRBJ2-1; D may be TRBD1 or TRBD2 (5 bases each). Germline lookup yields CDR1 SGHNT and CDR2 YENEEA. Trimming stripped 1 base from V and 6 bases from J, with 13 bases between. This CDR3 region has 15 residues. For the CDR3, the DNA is TGTGCCAGCAGCTTAGTGGGGACGCCTGCCAATGAGCAGTTCTTC. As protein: CASSLVGTPANEQFF.

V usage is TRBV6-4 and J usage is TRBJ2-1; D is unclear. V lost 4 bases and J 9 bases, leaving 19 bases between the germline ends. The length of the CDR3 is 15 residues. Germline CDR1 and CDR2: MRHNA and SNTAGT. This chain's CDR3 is CASSVYWAPSTEQFF. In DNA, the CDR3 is TGTGCCAGCAGTGTCTATTGGGCTCCCTCGACTGAGCAGTTCTTC.

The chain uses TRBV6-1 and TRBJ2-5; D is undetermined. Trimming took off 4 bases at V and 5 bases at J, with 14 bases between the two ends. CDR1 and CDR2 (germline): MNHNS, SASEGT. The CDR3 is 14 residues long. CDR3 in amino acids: CASSVILARETQYF. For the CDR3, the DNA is TGTGCCAGCAGTGTAATCTTGGCTAGGGAGACCCAGTACTTC.

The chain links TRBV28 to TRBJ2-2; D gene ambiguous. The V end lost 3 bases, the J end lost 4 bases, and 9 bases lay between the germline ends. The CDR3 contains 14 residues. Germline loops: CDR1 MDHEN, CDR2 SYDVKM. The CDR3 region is CASSLWHGTGELFF. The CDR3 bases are TGTGCCAGCAGTTTGTGGCACGGCACCGGGGAGCTGTTTTTT. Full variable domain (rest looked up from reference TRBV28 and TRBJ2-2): DVKVTQSSRYLVKRTGEKVFLECVQDMDHENMFWYRQDPGLGLRLIYFSYDVKMKEKGDIPEGYSVSREKKERFSLILESASTNQTSMYLCASSLWHGTGELFFGEGSRLTVL.

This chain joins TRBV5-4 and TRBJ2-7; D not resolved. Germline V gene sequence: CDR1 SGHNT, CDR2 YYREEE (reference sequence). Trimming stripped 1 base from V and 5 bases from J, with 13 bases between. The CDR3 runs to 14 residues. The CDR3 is CASSLKVGNDEQYF. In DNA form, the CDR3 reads TGTGCCAGCAGCTTGAAGGTAGGGAACGACGAGCAGTACTTC.

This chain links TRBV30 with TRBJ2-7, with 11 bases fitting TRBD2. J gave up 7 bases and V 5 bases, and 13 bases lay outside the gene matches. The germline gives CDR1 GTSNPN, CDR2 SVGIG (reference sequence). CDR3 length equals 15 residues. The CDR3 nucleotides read TGTGCCTGGCGACTAGCGGGAAGCCCCCCGGGGGAGCAGTACTTC. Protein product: CAWRLAGSPPGEQYF.

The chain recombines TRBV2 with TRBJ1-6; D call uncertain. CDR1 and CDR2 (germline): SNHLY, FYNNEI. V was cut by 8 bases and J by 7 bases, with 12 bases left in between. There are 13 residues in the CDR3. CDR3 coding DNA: TGTGCCAGCGGGCAGGACCCCAATTCACCCCTCCACTTT. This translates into CASGQDPNSPLHF.

The chain's CDR3 is CASSFGQTAYEQYF. Written as DNA, the CDR3 is TGTGCCAGCAGCTTCGGACAGACAGCCTACGAGCAGTACTTC. The genes are TRBV7-4 and TRBJ2-7, with D maybe TRBD1 (6 bases). Germline V CDR1 and CDR2: SGHVT, SQSDAQ. V was trimmed by 3 bases and J by 2 bases, leaving 11 bases between them. The CDR3 contains 14 residues.

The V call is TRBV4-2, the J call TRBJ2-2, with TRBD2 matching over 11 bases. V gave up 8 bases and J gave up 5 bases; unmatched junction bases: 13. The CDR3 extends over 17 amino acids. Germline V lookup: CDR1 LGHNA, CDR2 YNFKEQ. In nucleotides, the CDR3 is TGTGCCAGCGAAATGGCGAGACTAGCGGGAATAACCGGGGAGCTGTTTTTT. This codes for CASEMARLAGITGELFF.

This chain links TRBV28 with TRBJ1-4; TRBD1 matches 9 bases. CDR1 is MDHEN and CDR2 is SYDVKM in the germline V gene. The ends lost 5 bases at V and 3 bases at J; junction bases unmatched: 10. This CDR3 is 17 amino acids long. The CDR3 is CASSTSGTGTANEKLFF. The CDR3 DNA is TGTGCCAGCAGTACCTCCGGGACAGGGACCGCTAATGAAAAACTGTTTTTT.

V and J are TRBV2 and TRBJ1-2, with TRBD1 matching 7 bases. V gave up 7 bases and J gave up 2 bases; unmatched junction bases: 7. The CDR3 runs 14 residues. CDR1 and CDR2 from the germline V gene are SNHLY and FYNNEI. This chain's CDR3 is CASMPRDSNYGYTF. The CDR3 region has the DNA TGTGCCAGCATGCCGCGGGACAGCAACTATGGCTACACCTTC.